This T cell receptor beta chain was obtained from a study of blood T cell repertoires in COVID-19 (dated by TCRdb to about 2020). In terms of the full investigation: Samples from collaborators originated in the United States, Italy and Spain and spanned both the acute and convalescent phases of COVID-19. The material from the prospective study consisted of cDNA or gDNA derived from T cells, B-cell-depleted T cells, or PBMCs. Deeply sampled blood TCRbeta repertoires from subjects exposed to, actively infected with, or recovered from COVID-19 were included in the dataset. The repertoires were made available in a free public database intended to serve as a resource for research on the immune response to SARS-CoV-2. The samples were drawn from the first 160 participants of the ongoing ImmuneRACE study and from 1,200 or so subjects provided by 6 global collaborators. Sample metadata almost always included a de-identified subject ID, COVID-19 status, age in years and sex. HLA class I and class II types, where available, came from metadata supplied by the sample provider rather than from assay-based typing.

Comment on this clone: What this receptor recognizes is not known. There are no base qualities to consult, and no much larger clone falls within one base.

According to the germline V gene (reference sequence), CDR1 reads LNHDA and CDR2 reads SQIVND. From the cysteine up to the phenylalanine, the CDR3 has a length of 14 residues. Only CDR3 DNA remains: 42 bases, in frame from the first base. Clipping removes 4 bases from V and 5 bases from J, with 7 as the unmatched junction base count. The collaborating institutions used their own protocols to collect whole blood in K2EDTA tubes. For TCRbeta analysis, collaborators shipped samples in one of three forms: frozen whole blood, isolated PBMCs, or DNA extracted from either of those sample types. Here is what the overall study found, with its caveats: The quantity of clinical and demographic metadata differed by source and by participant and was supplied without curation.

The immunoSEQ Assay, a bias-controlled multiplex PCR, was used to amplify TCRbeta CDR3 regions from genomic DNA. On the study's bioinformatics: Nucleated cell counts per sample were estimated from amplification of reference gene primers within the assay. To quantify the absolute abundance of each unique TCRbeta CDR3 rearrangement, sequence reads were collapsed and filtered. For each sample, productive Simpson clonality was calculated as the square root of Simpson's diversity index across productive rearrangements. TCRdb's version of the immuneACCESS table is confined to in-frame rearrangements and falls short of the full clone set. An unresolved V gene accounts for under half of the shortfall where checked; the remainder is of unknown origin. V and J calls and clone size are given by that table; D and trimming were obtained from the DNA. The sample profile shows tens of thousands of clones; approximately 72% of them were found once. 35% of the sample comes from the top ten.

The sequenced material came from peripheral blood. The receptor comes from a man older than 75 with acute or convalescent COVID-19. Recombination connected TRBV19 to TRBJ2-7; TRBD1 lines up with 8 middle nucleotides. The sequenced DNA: TGTGCCAGTAGTAATCAGGGGGCGAGAAACGAGCAGTACTTC. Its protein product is CASSNQGARNEQYF.